This T cell receptor (beta chain) was identified in a study of cytomegalovirus exposure and HLA in healthy donors. The data were produced by immunoSEQ multiplex PCR, yet TCRdb's version contains in-frame clones alone and is incomplete. The sample records about 250,000 clones, about 90% being singletons. Points from the study as a whole: Confirmation was obtained in vitro that a few CMV-associated chains are specific for CMV antigens. Reported results showed that the classifier diagnosed cytomegalovirus status with high specificity and sensitivity.

The CDR3 is 11 amino acids. V was shortened by 1 base and J by 7 bases, with 3 bases between the two germline ends. Germline V lookup: CDR1 SGHNT, CDR2 YYREEE (reference sequence). This clone was found a few times. Its matching antigen is unknown. The sample comprised PBMCs. This sequence was found in a man aged 18-30 years in good health and CMV-seropositive. This chain connects TRBV5-4 to TRBJ2-1, with D unclear. The CDR3 nucleotides are TGTGCCAGCAGCTTGATGAATGAGCAGTTCTTC. Translating gives CASSLMNEQFF. The entire variable domain, with the rest obtained from reference TRBV5-4 and TRBJ2-1, is as follows: ETGVTQSPTHLIKTRGQQVTLRCSSQSGHNTVSWYQQALGQGPQFIFQYYREEENGRGNFPPRFSGLQFPNYSSELNVNALELDDSALYLCASSLMNEQFFGPGTRLTVL.